The clone carrying this T cell receptor (beta chain) showed up just once. Antigen unknown. The entry originates in a study of T cells in Graves' hyperthyroidism and ophthalmopathy. General study results and limits: Ophthalmopathy was told apart from stable hyperthyroidism by a 13 V-J model. Most thyroid clonotypes that were expanded above 0.001 also turned up in blood. Ophthalmopathy was model-predicted a median around 6.7 months pre-onset.

There were TCR beta CDR3 regions amplified from RNA transcripts. A set of HTBI primers served as the primers for a first-round RT-PCR of the TCR CDR3. TCRdb ran MiXCR on the multiplex PCR reads and lists one entry per CDR3 protein. The sample has around 300,000 distinct CDR3 sequences, approximately 18% seen once. This sample holds PBMCs from roughly 10 ml fresh peripheral blood. This clonotype originated in a man over 45 with Graves' ophthalmopathy. Sequenced input: blood.

The CDR3 here is CAWTGVGGYTF. CDR3 nucleotide sequence: TGTGCCTGGACAGGGGTAGGTGGCTACACCTTC. This rearrangement joins TRBV30 to TRBJ1-2; tentatively, D is TRBD1 (6 bases). Germline V CDR1 and CDR2: GTSNPN, SVGIG (reference sequence). The V end lost 4 bases, the J end lost 7 bases, and 10 bases lay between the germline ends. The CDR3 covers 11 residues.